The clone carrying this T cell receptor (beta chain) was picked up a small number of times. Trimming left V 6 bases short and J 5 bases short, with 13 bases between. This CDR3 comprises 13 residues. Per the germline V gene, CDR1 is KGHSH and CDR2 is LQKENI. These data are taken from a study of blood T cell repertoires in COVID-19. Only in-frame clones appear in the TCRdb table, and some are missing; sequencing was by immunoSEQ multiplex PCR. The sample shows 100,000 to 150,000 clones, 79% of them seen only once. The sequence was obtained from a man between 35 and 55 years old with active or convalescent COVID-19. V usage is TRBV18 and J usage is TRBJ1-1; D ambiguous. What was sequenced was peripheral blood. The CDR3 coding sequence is TGTGCCAGCTCCTTCAACGGGGAGACTGAAGCTTTCTTT. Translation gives CASSFNGETEAFF. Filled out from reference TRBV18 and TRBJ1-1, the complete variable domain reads NAGVMQNPRHLVRRRGQEARLRCSPMKGHSHVYWYRQLPEEGLKFMVYLQKENIIDESGMPKERFSAEFPKEGPSILRIQQVVRGDSAAYFCASSFNGETEAFFGQGTRLTVV.